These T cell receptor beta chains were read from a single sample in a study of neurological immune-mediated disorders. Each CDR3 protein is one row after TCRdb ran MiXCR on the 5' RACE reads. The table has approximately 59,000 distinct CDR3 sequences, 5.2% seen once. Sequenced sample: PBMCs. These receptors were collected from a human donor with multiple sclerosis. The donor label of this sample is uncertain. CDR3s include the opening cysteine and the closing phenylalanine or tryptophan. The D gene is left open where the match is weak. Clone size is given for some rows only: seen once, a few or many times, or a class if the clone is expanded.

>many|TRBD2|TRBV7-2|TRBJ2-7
CASSSLAGGFEQYF
TGTGCCAGCAGCTCACTAGCGGGGGGATTCGAGCAGTACTTC
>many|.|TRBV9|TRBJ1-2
CASSEASGIPGGYTF
TGTGCCAGCAGCGAGGCCTCGGGGATCCCGGGAGGCTACACCTTC
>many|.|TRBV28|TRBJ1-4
CASRPSGATNEKLFF
TGTGCCAGCAGGCCGTCCGGGGCCACTAATGAAAAACTGTTTTTT
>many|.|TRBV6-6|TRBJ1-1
CASRNVGGTEAFF
TGTGCCAGCAGGAACGTAGGGGGCACTGAAGCTTTCTTT
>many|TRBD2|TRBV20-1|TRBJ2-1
CSAPGRGKGNEQFF
TGCAGTGCTCCGGGGCGGGGGAAGGGGAATGAGCAGTTCTTC
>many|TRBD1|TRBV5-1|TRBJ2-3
CASSLGQGLDTQYF
TGCGCCAGCAGCTTAGGACAGGGATTAGATACGCAGTATTTT
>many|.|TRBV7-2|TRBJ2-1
CASSLRLLSATMEQFF
TGTGCCAGCAGCTTAAGGTTACTTTCCGCTACAATGGAGCAGTTCTTC
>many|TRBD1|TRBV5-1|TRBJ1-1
CASSWTGPNTEAFF
TGCGCCAGCAGCTGGACAGGGCCTAACACTGAAGCTTTCTTT
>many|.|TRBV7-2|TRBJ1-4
CASSLSGYEKLFF
TGTGCCAGCAGCTTATCCGGGTACGAAAAACTGTTTTTT
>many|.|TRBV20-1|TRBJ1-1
CSASVGLEGTEAFF
TGCAGTGCTAGTGTAGGTTTGGAAGGGACTGAAGCTTTCTTT
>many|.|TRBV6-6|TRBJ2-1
CASLGPPGNEQFF
TGTGCCAGCCTGGGTCCACCGGGGAATGAGCAGTTCTTC
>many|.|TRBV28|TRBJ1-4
CASRGPGEKLFF
TGTGCCAGCAGAGGGCCCGGGGAAAAACTGTTTTTT
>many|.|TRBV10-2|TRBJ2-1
CASRGHSSYNEQFF
TGCGCCAGCAGAGGACACAGCTCCTACAATGAGCAGTTCTTC
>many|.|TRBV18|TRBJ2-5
CASSPEAGAEETQYF
TGTGCCAGCTCCCCCGAGGCAGGGGCGGAAGAGACCCAGTACTTC
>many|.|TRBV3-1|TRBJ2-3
CASSQEGRTQYF
TGTGCCAGCAGCCAAGAAGGGCGTACGCAGTATTTT
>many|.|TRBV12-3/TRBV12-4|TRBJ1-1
CASSSRWTEAFF
TGTGCCAGCAGTTCGCGCTGGACTGAAGCTTTCTTT
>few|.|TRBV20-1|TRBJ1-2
CSASGAGYGYTF
TGCAGTGCCAGCGGGGCAGGATATGGCTACACCTTC
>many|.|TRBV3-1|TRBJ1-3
CASSLGLLSGNTIYF
TGTGCCAGCAGCTTAGGACTGCTCTCTGGAAACACCATATATTTT
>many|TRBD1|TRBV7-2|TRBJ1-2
CASSPRTGVGYTF
TGTGCCAGCAGCCCGAGGACAGGTGTGGGCTACACCTTC
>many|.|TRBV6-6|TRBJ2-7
CASRADRYEQYF
TGTGCCAGCAGGGCAGACAGATACGAGCAGTACTTC
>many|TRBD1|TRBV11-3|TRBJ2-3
CASSLSHSDRPGDTQYF
TGTGCCAGCAGCTTATCTCACTCGGACAGGCCGGGGGATACGCAGTATTTT
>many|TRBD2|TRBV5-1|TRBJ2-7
CASGLDLAGTYEQYF
TGCGCCAGCGGTCTCGATCTAGCGGGGACCTACGAGCAGTACTTC
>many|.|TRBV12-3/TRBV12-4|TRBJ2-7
CASSRTVSASYEQYF
TGTGCCAGCAGCCGTACAGTATCAGCCTCCTACGAGCAGTACTTC
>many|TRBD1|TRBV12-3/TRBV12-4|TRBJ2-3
CASSRLTGVTDTQYF
TGTGCCAGCAGCCGCCTGACAGGGGTTACAGATACGCAGTATTTT
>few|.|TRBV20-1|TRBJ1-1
CSARDLTEAFF
TGCAGTGCTAGAGATCTGACTGAAGCTTTCTTT
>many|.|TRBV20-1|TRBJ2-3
CSARDFTDTDTQYF
TGCAGTGCTAGGGACTTCACGGACACAGATACGCAGTATTTT
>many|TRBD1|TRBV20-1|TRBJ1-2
CSVPTGGRNGYTF
TGCAGTGTCCCGACAGGGGGAAGAAATGGCTACACCTTC
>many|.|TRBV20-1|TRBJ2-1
CSARESSWDQFF
TGCAGTGCTAGAGAATCCTCGTGGGATCAGTTCTTC
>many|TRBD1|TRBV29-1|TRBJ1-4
CSVRGTGGLGKLFF
TGCAGCGTTCGAGGGACAGGGGGCTTGGGAAAACTGTTTTTT
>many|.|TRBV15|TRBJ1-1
CATSSRTFMNTEAFF
TGTGCCACCAGCTCACGGACCTTCATGAACACTGAAGCTTTCTTT
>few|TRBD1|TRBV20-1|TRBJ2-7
CSVKQTGQRLYEQYF
TGCAGTGTCAAGCAGACGGGACAGAGACTCTACGAGCAGTACTTC
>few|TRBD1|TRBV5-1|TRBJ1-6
CASSGPGGGEPLHF
TGCGCCAGCAGCGGGCCAGGGGGAGGTGAACCCCTCCACTTT
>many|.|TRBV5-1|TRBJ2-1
CASSLAPGLTNEQFF
TGCGCCAGCAGCTTGGCCCCCGGGCTAACCAATGAGCAGTTCTTC
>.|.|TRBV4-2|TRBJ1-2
CASSQDRGNYGYTF
TGTGCCAGCAGCCAAGATCGGGGAAACTATGGCTACACCTTC
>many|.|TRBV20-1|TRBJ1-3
CSAYRASSGNTIYF
TGCAGTGCTTACAGGGCCAGCTCTGGAAACACCATATATTTT
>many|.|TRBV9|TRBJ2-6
CASSEGYPDNGANVLTF
TGTGCCAGCAGCGAAGGCTACCCAGATAACGGGGCCAACGTCCTGACTTTC
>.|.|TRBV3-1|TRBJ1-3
CASSQERGAGNTIYF
TGTGCCAGCAGCCAAGAGAGGGGAGCAGGAAACACCATATATTTT
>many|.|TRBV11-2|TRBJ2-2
CASGEMGGAPGELFF
TGTGCCAGCGGGGAAATGGGTGGTGCTCCCGGGGAGCTGTTTTTT
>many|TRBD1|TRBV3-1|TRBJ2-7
CASSPGQGLTYF
TGTGCCAGCAGCCCAGGACAGGGACTTACGTACTTC
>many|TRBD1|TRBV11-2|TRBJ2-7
CASRAPGTGGGEQYF
TGTGCCAGCAGAGCTCCCGGGACAGGGGGCGGAGAGCAGTACTTC
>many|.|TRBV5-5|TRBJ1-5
CASSLWTAPRAPQHF
TGTGCCAGCAGCCTCTGGACGGCGCCGAGAGCGCCCCAGCATTTT
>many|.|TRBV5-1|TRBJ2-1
CASSLESGTYNEQFF
TGCGCCAGCAGCTTGGAATCCGGGACTTACAATGAGCAGTTCTTC
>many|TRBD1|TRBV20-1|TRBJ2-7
CSAPDRAYEQYF
TGCAGTGCTCCGGACAGGGCCTACGAGCAGTACTTC
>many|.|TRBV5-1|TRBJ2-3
CASSSRPSTDTQYF
TGCGCCAGCAGCTCCCGACCGAGCACAGATACGCAGTATTTT
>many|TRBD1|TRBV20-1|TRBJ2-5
CSATGETETQYF
TGCAGTGCCACAGGGGAGACGGAGACCCAGTACTTC
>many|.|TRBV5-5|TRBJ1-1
CASSRAGQVNTEAFF
TGTGCCAGCAGCCGCGCGGGCCAGGTGAACACTGAAGCTTTCTTT
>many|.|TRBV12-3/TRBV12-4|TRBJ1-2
CASRSSGFGYGYTF
TGTGCCAGCAGATCCTCCGGGTTCGGCTATGGCTACACCTTC
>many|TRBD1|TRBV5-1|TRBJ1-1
CASSPSTGGTEAFF
TGCGCCAGCAGCCCCTCGACAGGGGGCACTGAAGCTTTCTTT
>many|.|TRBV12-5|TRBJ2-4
CASGLGLSKNIQYF
TGTGCTAGTGGTTTGGGGCTTTCCAAAAACATTCAGTACTTC
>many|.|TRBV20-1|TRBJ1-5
CSARQSLYSNQPQHF
TGCAGTGCTAGGCAATCTCTTTATAGCAATCAGCCCCAGCATTTT
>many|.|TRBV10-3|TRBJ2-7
CAISDGQLLSYEQYF
TGTGCCATCAGTGATGGACAGCTTCTCTCCTACGAGCAGTACTTC
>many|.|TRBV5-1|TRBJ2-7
CASSYDLYEQYF
TGCGCCAGCAGCTATGACCTCTACGAGCAGTACTTC
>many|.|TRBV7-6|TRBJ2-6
CAGGGTGANVLTF
TGTGCGGGCGGTGGCACCGGGGCCAACGTCCTGACTTTC
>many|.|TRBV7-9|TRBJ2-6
CASTSSGGTIFSGANVLTF
TGTGCCAGCACCTCCTCCGGGGGCACCATTTTCTCTGGGGCCAACGTCCTGACTTTC